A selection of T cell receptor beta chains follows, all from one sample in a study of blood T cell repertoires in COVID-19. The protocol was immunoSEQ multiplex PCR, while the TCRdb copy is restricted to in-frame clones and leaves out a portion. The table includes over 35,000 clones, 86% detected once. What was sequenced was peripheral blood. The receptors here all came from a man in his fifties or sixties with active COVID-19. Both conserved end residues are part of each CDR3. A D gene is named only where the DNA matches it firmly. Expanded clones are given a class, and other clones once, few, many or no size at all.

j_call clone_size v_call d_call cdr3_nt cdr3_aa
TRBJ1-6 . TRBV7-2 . TGTGCCAGCAGCTTCGGCTATAATTCACCCCTCCACTTT CASSFGYNSPLHF
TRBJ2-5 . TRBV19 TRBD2 TGTGCCAGTAATCCTAGCGGGACAGAGACCCAGTACTTC CASNPSGTETQYF
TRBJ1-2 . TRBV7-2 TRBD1 TGTGCCAGCAGCTCGCCGGGACAGGTTCGTGGCTACACCTTC CASSSPGQVRGYTF
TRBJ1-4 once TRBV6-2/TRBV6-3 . TGTGCCAGCAGTTACTCGTCGAGGGTGCTTAATGAAAAACTGTTTTTT CASSYSSRVLNEKLFF
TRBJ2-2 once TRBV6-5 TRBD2 TGTGCCAGCAGTAACGGGCCGGGAGGCACCGGGGAGCTGTTTTTT CASSNGPGGTGELFF
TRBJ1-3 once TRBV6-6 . TGTGCCAGCAGTCCTCTCATCAGCTCTGGAAACACCATATATTTT CASSPLISSGNTIYF
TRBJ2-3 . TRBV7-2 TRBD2 TGTGCCAGCAGTACTGGACTAGCAGGGGATACGCAGTATTTT CASSTGLAGDTQYF
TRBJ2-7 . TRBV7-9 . TGTGCCAGCAGCTTAGGAATAGTGGACGAGCAGTACTTC CASSLGIVDEQYF
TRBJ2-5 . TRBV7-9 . TGTGCCAGCAGCCAGTCAGGGGAGGGAGAGACCCAGTACTTC CASSQSGEGETQYF
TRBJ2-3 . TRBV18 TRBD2 TGTGCCAGCTCAAACCTTATAGCGGGAGGGCCGGACACAGATACGCAGTATTTT CASSNLIAGGPDTDTQYF
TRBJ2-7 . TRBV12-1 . TGTGCCAGCAGCTTTCGGCTAGCGGGAGACGACGAGCAGTACTTC CASSFRLAGDDEQYF
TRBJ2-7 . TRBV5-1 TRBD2 TGCGCCAGCAGCAACACGGGAGGATATACCTACGAGCAGTACTTC CASSNTGGYTYEQYF
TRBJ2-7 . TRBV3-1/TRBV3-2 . TGTGCCAGCAGCCAGGAGCGCGTCGCCTACGAGCAGTACTTC CASSQERVAYEQYF
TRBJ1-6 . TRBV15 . TGTGCCACCAGCAGAGTAAGGATTGGTGAGGCACCCCTCCACTTT CATSRVRIGEAPLHF
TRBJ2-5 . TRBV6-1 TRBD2 TGTGCCAGCAGTGATACCGGGACTAGCGGGCAAGAGACCCAGTACTTC CASSDTGTSGQETQYF
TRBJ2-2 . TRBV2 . TGTGCCAGCATCGGGAACACCGGGGAGCTGTTTTTT CASIGNTGELFF